The clone carrying this T cell receptor (beta chain) was observed at least ten times. Its antigen is undetermined. This record comes from a study of T cells after yellow fever vaccination. V was shortened by 1 base and J by 1 base, with 9 bases between the two germline ends. The length of the CDR3 is 15 residues. Germline V gene data show CDR1 as SGHRS and CDR2 as YFSETQ. General study points: The secondary response was weaker, and its peak arrived faster, on day 5 versus 15. CD4 and CD8 compartments shared a small share of clonotypes, likely from convergent recombination. From the bulk population, abundant clonotypes could contaminate and appear within FACS-sorted repertoires. The study re-detected most primary-vaccination clones after the booster (96% CD4, roughly 88% CD8).

TCRdb independently ran MiXCR on the 5' RACE reads; one entry per CDR3 protein. This sample has some 340,000 distinct CDR3 sequences, with roughly 4% found just once. V usage is TRBV5-1 and J usage is TRBJ2-1, with D possibly TRBD1 on 6 matching bases. Source: PBMCs, taken 5 days after the yellow fever booster vaccination. This clonotype was obtained from a man younger than 30 who received the YFV17D yellow fever vaccine. CDR3 bases: TGCGCCAGCAGCTTGAACAGGGCGTCCTACAATGAGCAGTTCTTC. Translated: CASSLNRASYNEQFF.